The sequence of this T cell receptor (beta chain) was determined in a study of blood T cell repertoires in COVID-19. Study background: Sample material is recorded as cDNA or gDNA derived from T cells, B-cell-depleted T cells, or PBMCs.

Produced via immunoSEQ multiplex PCR; TCRdb's table is partial and in-frame only. This table holds approximately 210,000 clones, 80% to 90% found once. Unmatched junction bases numbered 4, after V lost 8 bases and J lost 6 bases. The V gene's germline CDR1 is LGHDT and CDR2 YNNKEL (reference sequence). The CDR3 consists of 12 residues. This clone appeared a few times. The sequenced sample consisted of PBMCs or T cells enriched from blood (not recorded which). The chain couples TRBV3-1 (or the pseudogene TRBV3-2) to TRBJ1-5, with 7 positions matching TRBD1. This clonotype was obtained from a man aged 30 to 45 in a cohort exposed to, infected with or recovered from COVID-19 (not recorded which). The CDR3 reads CASRNRGQPQHF. CDR3 DNA: TGTGCCAGCCGCAACAGGGGTCAGCCCCAGCATTTT.